The 23 T cell receptor beta chains below all came from one sample that was sequenced in a study of cytotoxic CD8 clonotypes in ibrutinib-treated CLL. TCRdb keeps only in-frame clones here, not all; method: immunoSEQ multiplex PCR. This sample has approximately 100,000 clones, with approximately 77% found just once. The starting material was PBMCs, obtained after 24 months of ibrutinib treatment. These receptors were obtained from a human donor with chronic lymphocytic leukemia.

This clone was seen just once. V and J are TRBV5-4 and TRBJ1-3; D is perhaps TRBD1 (5 bases). V lost 3 bases and J lost 2, with 9 bases in between. This CDR3 comprises 14 residues. CDR1 and CDR2 (germline): SGHNT, YYREEE (reference sequence). DNA for the CDR3: TGTGCCAGCAGCTACGGGACCGCTGGAAACACCATATATTTT. Amino acid sequence: CASSYGTAGNTIYF.

The CDR3 sequence is CASSPRKLANTGELFF. CDR3 nucleotide sequence: TGTGCCAGCAGTCCTCGTAAGTTAGCGAACACCGGGGAGCTGTTTTTT. J is TRBJ2-2 and V is TRBV28; D remains unclear. CDR3 length: 16 amino acids. Trimming left V 5 bases short and J 0 bases short, with 13 bases between. Germline V gene sequence: CDR1 MDHEN, CDR2 SYDVKM.

The chain carries TRBV10-3 and TRBJ2-7, with 9 bases matching TRBD1. CDR1 is ENHRY and CDR2 is SYGVKD in the germline V gene. This CDR3 has 15 amino acids. The trim removed 8 bases at V and 5 bases at J, leaving 13 bases unmatched. The CDR3 nucleotides are TGTGCCATCCGCAGAGGGACAGGGTATTTTGACGAGCAGTACTTC. It specifies CAIRRGTGYFDEQYF.

The chain recombines TRBV6-1 with TRBJ2-7; 10 bases line up with TRBD2. Germline trimming cut 6 bases from V and 4 bases from J; bases unmatched to any gene: 6. Per germline, CDR1 MNHNS and CDR2 SASEGT. CDR3 length: 14 amino acids. As DNA, the CDR3 is TGTGCCAGCAGAGCTAGCGGGAGAGCTTACGAGCAGTACTTC. This sequence encodes CASRASGRAYEQYF.

The chain joins TRBV4-1 to TRBJ1-4; D is ambiguous. Germline CDR1 reads MGHRA; CDR2 reads YSYEKL. V shed 0 bases and J shed 7 bases, with 15 bases lying between them. The CDR3 length is 16 residues. The CDR3 spells CASSQDIVGRREKLFF. The DNA of the CDR3 is TGCGCCAGCAGCCAAGATATCGTAGGGAGGCGTGAAAAACTGTTTTTT.

J is TRBJ1-2 and V is TRBV20-1; D gene uncertain. From germline, CDR1 is DFQATT and CDR2 SNEGSKA (reference sequence). The length of the CDR3 is 11 residues. Trimming removed 1 base at V and 6 bases at J, with 6 bases between. The CDR3 bases are TGCAGTGCTAGAGGTCCCCATGGCTACACCTTC. As protein: CSARGPHGYTF.

This clone was recorded a few times. J is TRBJ2-7 and V is TRBV28; D may be TRBD1 (5 bases). The CDR3 covers 13 residues. Germline V lookup: CDR1 MDHEN, CDR2 SYDVKM. Trimming took 6 bases from V and 4 from J, leaving 13 bases between them. The CDR3 loop reads CASRGPGPYEQYF. The CDR3 bases are TGTGCCAGCAGGGGGCCCGGCCCTTACGAGCAGTACTTC. The complete variable domain, with remaining parts taken from reference TRBV28 and TRBJ2-7, reads DVKVTQSSRYLVKRTGEKVFLECVQDMDHENMFWYRQDPGLGLRLIYFSYDVKMKEKGDIPEGYSVSREKKERFSLILESASTNQTSMYLCASRGPGPYEQYFGPGTRLTVT.

The chain recombines TRBV20-1 with TRBJ1-2; D is possibly TRBD1 (5 bases). Germline V CDR1 and CDR2: DFQATT, SNEGSKA (reference sequence). The CDR3 loop spans 11 amino acids. V lost 7 bases and J 4 bases, leaving 10 bases between the germline ends. The CDR3 spells CSGGRGYGYTF. The CDR3 bases are TGCAGTGGGGGACGGGGCTATGGCTACACCTTC.

The chain recombines TRBV4-1 with TRBJ2-1, with 9 bases that match TRBD2. V trimming: 2 bases; J trimming: 1 base; junction bases outside the gene matches: 9. Germline lookup yields CDR1 MGHRA and CDR2 YSYEKL. The CDR3 length is 18 residues. CDR3 sequence (DNA): TGCGCCAGCAGCCAATGGATAGCGGGAGCTCTTTCCTACAATGAGCAGTTCTTC. Protein sequence: CASSQWIAGALSYNEQFF.

CDR3: CASSFRTSSSGNTIYF. In DNA form, the CDR3 reads TGTGCCAGCAGCTTCCGGACGTCTAGCTCTGGAAACACCATATATTTT. The V and J genes are TRBV5-6 and TRBJ1-3; D not certain. Germline V gives CDR1 SGHDT, CDR2 YYEEEE. V lost 2 bases to trimming and J lost 0 bases, with 12 bases between them. CDR3 size: 16 residues. Full variable domain (missing parts from reference TRBV5-6 and TRBJ1-3): DAGVTQSPTHLIKTRGQQVTLRCSPKSGHDTVSWYQQALGQGPQFIFQYYEEEERQRGNFPDRFSGHQFPNYSSELNVNALLLGDSALYLCASSFRTSSSGNTIYFGEGSWLTVV.

CDR3 region: CASSFGVGGGNEKLFF. Written as DNA, the CDR3 is TGTGCCAGCAGCTTTGGAGTAGGAGGGGGTAATGAAAAACTGTTTTTT. The chain is built from TRBV13 and TRBJ1-4; D might be TRBD1 (6 bases). V was trimmed by 3 bases and J by 4 bases, leaving 15 bases between them. Looked up from germline, CDR1 is PRHDT and CDR2 is FYEKMQ (reference sequence). The CDR3 totals 16 residues.

J is TRBJ1-2 and V is TRBV10-1; D remains unclear. V dropped 5 bases and J dropped 8 bases, with 21 bases sitting between them. This CDR3 contains 15 residues. Germline V gives CDR1 WNHNN, CDR2 SYGVQD (reference sequence). The CDR3 nucleotides read TGCGCCAGCAGTCTATCTAGCGGTAGGGTTCACGGCTACACCTTC. Amino acids: CASSLSSGRVHGYTF.

The CDR3 loop reads CASTPPGGFGETQYF. The CDR3 DNA sequence: TGTGCCAGCACTCCCCCTGGGGGCTTTGGGGAGACCCAGTACTTC. The chain has TRBV6-5 and TRBJ2-5; tentatively, D is TRBD1 (6 bases). This CDR3 comprises 15 residues. Germline-derived CDR1 and CDR2 are MNHEY and SVGAGI. V dropped 7 bases and J dropped 5 bases, with 20 bases sitting between them.

This chain joins TRBV6-6 and TRBJ2-3; no reliable D call. CDR3 length: 13 residues. The V end was cut by 6 bases, the J end by 5 bases, with 12 bases between. In germline, CDR1 is MNHNY, CDR2 SVGAGI (reference sequence). The CDR3 DNA is TGTGCCAGCAGACAGTACCCCGAAGATACGCAGTATTTT. As protein: CASRQYPEDTQYF.

The V gene is TRBV28, the J gene TRBJ2-1; 8 bases align to TRBD1. Germline trimming cut 4 bases from V and 3 bases from J; bases unmatched to any gene: 5. This CDR3 has 15 residues. CDR1 is MDHEN and CDR2 is SYDVKM in the germline V gene. CDR3 in DNA: TGTGCCAGCAGTTCCGACAGGGGTTTCTACAATGAGCAGTTCTTC. It translates to CASSSDRGFYNEQFF.

The rearrangement joins TRBV6-5 to TRBJ2-5; TRBD1 might be the D (6 bases). This CDR3 region has 14 residues. Trimming removed 6 bases from V and 12 bases from J, with 23 bases in between. Germline CDR1 is MNHEY and CDR2 is SVGAGI. The CDR3 coding sequence is TGTGCCAGCAGGACGCGGCGAACAGGGTTTTGGGAGTACTTC. Translated: CASRTRRTGFWEYF.

In DNA form, the CDR3 reads TGTGCCAGCAGCGTAGGAAGTGTGACAGGGGGACATGAGCAGTTCTTC. It yields the protein CASSVGSVTGGHEQFF. V is TRBV9 and J is TRBJ2-1; 9 nucleotides agree with TRBD1. With 0 bases clipped from V and 8 bases from J, the junction kept 9 bases outside the gene matches. Germline CDR1 SGDLS, CDR2 YYNGEE. CDR3 length equals 16 residues.

This clone occurred a few times. The rearrangement links TRBV19 to TRBJ2-7; D uncertain. The CDR3 loop spans 16 amino acids. In germline, CDR1 is LNHDA, CDR2 SQIVND (reference sequence). The germline V and J ends were trimmed by 4 bases and 0 bases, with 16 bases remaining between them. Here the CDR3 DNA reads TGTGCCAGTAGTAATGGCCGAACCGTTAGCTCCTACGAGCAGTACTTC. Its protein product is CASSNGRTVSSYEQYF.

V and J are TRBV27 and TRBJ1-1; tentatively, D is TRBD1 (5 bases). CDR1 and CDR2 from the germline V gene are MNHEY and SMNVEV (reference sequence). V was pared by 5 bases and J by 1 base, with 11 bases between. The CDR3 covers 14 residues. CDR3 nucleotide sequence: TGTGCCAGCAGTAGTTGGGGGAGGAACACTGAAGCTTTCTTT. Translated: CASSSWGRNTEAFF.

The genes are TRBV4-1 and TRBJ2-1, with D perhaps matching TRBD2 (6 bases). This CDR3 spans 15 amino acids. CDR1 is MGHRA, CDR2 YSYEKL, per germline. V lost 0 bases to trimming and J lost 7 bases, with 13 bases between them. The CDR3: CASSQEGRGGNEQFF. The CDR3 region has the DNA TGCGCCAGCAGCCAAGAGGGGCGGGGTGGAAATGAGCAGTTCTTC.

The CDR3 DNA reads as TGTGCCAGCAGCGTAGTGTTGGGACCCTCCTACAATGAGCAGTTCTTC. This codes for CASSVVLGPSYNEQFF. The chain employs TRBV9 and TRBJ2-1; D is tentatively TRBD1 or TRBD2 (5 bases each). This CDR3 contains 16 residues. V dropped 0 bases and J dropped 0 bases, with 10 bases sitting between them. The germline V gene encodes CDR1 SGDLS and CDR2 YYNGEE. The full variable domain, in which reference TRBV9 and TRBJ2-1 provide the parts outside the CDR3, is DSGVTQTPKHLITATGQRVTLRCSPRSGDLSVYWYQQSLDQGLQFLIQYYNGEERAKGNILERFSAQQFPDLHSELNLSSLELGDSALYFCASSVVLGPSYNEQFFGPGTRLTVL.

This sequence joins TRBV6-1 and TRBJ2-7, with 7 bases lining up with TRBD1. Looked up from germline, CDR1 is MNHNS and CDR2 is SASEGT. This CDR3 has 11 residues. The V segment lost 8 bases and the J segment 3 bases; nucleotides outside the gene matches: 1. For the CDR3, the DNA is TGTGCCAGCGGGACAGTCTACGAGCAGTACTTC. Its translation: CASGTVYEQYF.

This chain connects TRBV5-1 to TRBJ1-2; D is possibly TRBD1 (5 bases). V lost 0 bases and J lost 8, with 8 bases in between. This CDR3 spans 12 amino acids. Per the germline V gene, CDR1 is SGHRS and CDR2 is YFSETQ. The CDR3 DNA is TGCGCCAGCAGCTTGGTAGGGGAGGGCTACACCTTC. Translation gives CASSLVGEGYTF.